Presented here are 2 T cell receptor beta chains from one specimen sequenced in a study of radiotherapy plus CTLA-4 blockade in lung cancer (dated 2018 in TCRdb). The library was built by means of the immunoSEQ multiplex PCR assay. The table comes from immuneACCESS by way of TCRdb, which keeps in-frame sequences with V and J called. Part of the clones is missing from these tables; in studies checked, under half for an unresolved V gene and the rest for unknown reasons. This sample is represented by some 78,000 clones; around 84% of them were singletons. Around 0.85% of the sample rests with the top ten. This sample comprised peripheral blood, obtained from a patient treated with radiotherapy plus ipilimumab. The receptor source for this set is a human donor with non-small cell lung cancer who had stable disease on radiotherapy plus ipilimumab.

The V gene is TRBV30, the J gene TRBJ2-3; D possibly corresponds to TRBD2 (5 bases). This CDR3 region has 15 residues. Germline V CDR1 and CDR2: GTSNPN, SVGIG (reference sequence). V was shortened by 0 bases and J by 4 bases, with 14 bases between the two germline ends. As DNA, the CDR3 is TGTGCCTGGAGTGTTGGGCAGTCCGGGGCAGATACGCAGTATTTT. It yields the protein CAWSVGQSGADTQYF.

This clone came up once. The gene calls are TRBV6-5 and TRBJ1-1; D is unclear. This CDR3 is built from 15 residues. The V gene lost 5 bases and the J gene lost 0 bases, with 13 bases spanning the gap. Germline V CDR1 and CDR2: MNHEY, SVGAGI. CDR3 residues: CASSTYSLMNTEAFF. Here the CDR3 DNA reads TGTGCCAGCAGTACCTACAGTCTAATGAACACTGAAGCTTTCTTT.